This T cell receptor (beta chain) was sequenced in a study of T cell responses to AZD1222 COVID-19 vaccine. About the study: Analyses pooled second doses at about 4 or about 12 weeks. Regarding the study as a whole: Baseline serostatus was positive in only a handful of AZD1222 recipients. Mostly white British, mostly female donors; authors suggested clonal diversity may be underestimated.

The table came from immunoSEQ multiplex PCR; TCRdb's copy has only in-frame clones and leaves some out. The profile shows some 92,000 clones, roughly nine tenths of them singletons. Trimming shortened V by 7 bases and J by 3 bases, and 13 bases separated the two germline ends. Germline V CDR1 and CDR2: SGHRS, YFSETQ. CDR3 length equals 13 residues. Notes on this clone: The antigen is unknown.

This chain uses TRBV5-1 with TRBJ1-2; D may be TRBD1 (5 bases). The sequence came from an adult in good health. The source material was peripheral blood, sampled on day 0 of AZD1222 vaccination. The CDR3 loop is CASSLAGDYGYTF. CDR3 bases: TGCGCCAGCTCACTGGCGGGGGACTATGGCTACACCTTC.